Following are 30 T cell receptor beta chains from one sample sequenced in a study of T cell responses to AZD1222 COVID-19 vaccine. Profiled with immunoSEQ multiplex PCR; TCRdb holds only in-frame clones, not every one. Among 100,000 to 150,000 clones, roughly 91% were seen once, and the ten largest hold less than 30%. This specimen was peripheral blood, taken on day 0 of AZD1222 vaccination. Receptors were obtained from an adult in good health.

The chain recombines TRBV7-9 with TRBJ2-1; possibly TRBD1 for D (6 bases). The V and J ends lost 5 bases and 5 bases respectively, with 13 bases between them. This CDR3 spans 14 amino acids. Germline loops: CDR1 SEHNR, CDR2 FQNEAQ (reference sequence). The CDR3: CASSLQGTNNEQFF. DNA for the CDR3: TGTGCCAGCAGCCTACAGGGTACCAACAATGAGCAGTTCTTC. Full variable domain (missing parts from reference TRBV7-9 and TRBJ2-1): DTGVSQNPRHKITKRGQNVTFRCDPISEHNRLYWYRQTLGQGPEFLTYFQNEAQLEKSRLLSDRFSAERPKGSFSTLEIQRTEQGDSAMYLCASSLQGTNNEQFFGPGTRLTVL.

The chain uses TRBV6-5 and TRBJ2-7; TRBD2 matches 8 bases. After removal of 4 bases from V and 3 bases from J, the junction contained 5 bases not matched to a gene. There are 14 residues in the CDR3. The germline V gene has CDR1 MNHEY and CDR2 SVGAGI. CDR3: CASSSTGGNYEQYF. CDR3 sequence (DNA): TGTGCCAGCAGTTCCACGGGGGGGAACTACGAGCAGTACTTC.

The rearrangement links TRBV30 to TRBJ2-2, with D perhaps TRBD1 (6 bases). The germline CDR1 and CDR2 sequences are GTSNPN and SVGIG (reference sequence). The CDR3 is 13 amino acids. With 3 bases removed from V and 6 bases from J, the gap between germline ends came to 11 bases. This CDR3 reads CAWSRDTPGELFF. The CDR3 DNA reads as TGTGCCTGGAGCAGGGACACCCCCGGGGAGCTGTTTTTT. The variable domain in full, completed from reference TRBV30 and TRBJ2-2, reads SQTIHQWPATLVQPVGSPLSLECTVEGTSNPNLYWYRQAAGRGLQLLFYSVGIGQISSEVPQNLSASRPQDRQFILSSKKLLLSDSGFYLCAWSRDTPGELFFGEGSRLTVL.

The rearrangement joins TRBV18 to TRBJ1-6; D call uncertain. Per germline, CDR1 KGHSH and CDR2 LQKENI. The CDR3 is 15 residues long. Trimming shortened V by 6 bases and J by 1 base, and 10 bases separated the two germline ends. In DNA form, the CDR3 reads TGTGCCAGCTCCGCCCGGCAGTCCTATAATTCACCCCTCCACTTT. Its translation is CASSARQSYNSPLHF.

The V gene is TRBV6-5, the J gene TRBJ1-1, with D maybe TRBD1 (5 bases). The germline CDR1 and CDR2 sequences are MNHEY and SVGAGI. The CDR3 length is 12 residues. V lost 7 bases and J 1 base, leaving 7 bases between the germline ends. CDR3 sequence: CASNTGNTEAFF. CDR3 DNA sequence: TGTGCCAGCAACACAGGGAACACTGAAGCTTTCTTT.

This clone was recorded a few times. The rearrangement joins TRBV7-2 to TRBJ2-7, with a possible D match to TRBD2 (5 bases). This CDR3 contains 14 residues. V lost 5 bases, J lost 6 bases, and 17 bases lay in between. Germline CDR1 SGHTA, CDR2 FQGNSA. CDR3 region: CASSPGYGVSEQYF. In DNA form, the CDR3 reads TGTGCCAGCAGCCCCGGATACGGGGTTTCCGAGCAGTACTTC.

The chain joins TRBV27 to TRBJ2-1; no reliable D call. Trimming removed 3 bases at V and 5 bases at J, with 11 bases between. Germline CDR1 MNHEY, CDR2 SMNVEV (reference sequence). The CDR3 loop spans 14 amino acids. CDR3 loop: CASSLYGANNEQFF. CDR3 nucleotides: TGTGCCAGCAGTTTGTACGGCGCTAACAATGAGCAGTTCTTC.

This rearrangement joins TRBV21-1 to TRBJ1-2; the tabulated D call, TRBD1, remains unverified against the DNA. TRBV21-1 is reported as a pseudogene. The CDR3 covers 12 residues. As DNA, the CDR3 is TGTGCCAGCTACAGGGTTTACTATGGCTACACCTTC. It specifies CASYRVYYGYTF.

This chain links TRBV3-1 (or the pseudogene TRBV3-2) with TRBJ2-1; D tentatively reads TRBD1 or TRBD2 (5 bases each). V shed 4 bases and J shed 6 bases, with 16 bases lying between them. Germline CDR1 is LGHDT and CDR2 is YNNKEL (reference sequence). This CDR3 is built from 15 residues. The CDR3 loop reads CASSPGPGPANEQFF. In nucleotides, the CDR3 is TGTGCCAGCAGCCCGGGACCGGGCCCCGCCAATGAGCAGTTCTTC.

This chain links TRBV6-5 with TRBJ1-4; no clear D gene. V was clipped by 2 bases and J by 0 bases, with 10 bases between them. Per the germline V gene, CDR1 is MNHEY and CDR2 is SVGAGI. The CDR3 has 16 residues. CDR3 region: CASSYIPLATNEKLFF. The CDR3 DNA follows: TGTGCCAGCAGTTACATCCCTCTGGCAACTAATGAAAAACTGTTTTTT.

The chain carries TRBV20-1 and TRBJ1-5; 7 bases map to TRBD1. Losses at the gene ends were 3 bases for V and 4 bases for J; bases not matched to a gene: 6. The germline CDR1 and CDR2 sequences are DFQATT and SNEGSKA (reference sequence). The CDR3 totals 14 residues. CDR3 bases: TGCAGTGCTAGTCCCGGGACAGCAAATCAGCCCCAGCATTTT. It specifies CSASPGTANQPQHF.

This chain joins TRBV6-2 or TRBV6-3 and TRBJ2-5; 7 positions match TRBD2. Germline V gene sequence: CDR1 MNHEY, CDR2 SVGEGT. The length of the CDR3 is 17 residues. V lost 6 bases, J lost 3 bases, and 16 bases stayed unmatched. CDR3: CASSRRTPGTKEETQYF. In nucleotides, the CDR3 is TGTGCCAGCAGCCGAAGGACGCCCGGGACTAAAGAAGAGACCCAGTACTTC.

The chain couples TRBV20-1 to TRBJ2-3; D is unclear. This CDR3 contains 12 residues. V shed 3 bases and J shed 5 bases, with 9 bases lying between them. Germline assignment: CDR1 DFQATT and CDR2 SNEGSKA (reference sequence). The CDR3: CSASDQVDTQYF. The CDR3 DNA is TGCAGTGCTAGTGATCAGGTAGATACGCAGTATTTT.

The genes are TRBV6-2 or TRBV6-3 and TRBJ1-6; TRBD1 matches 11 bases. With 6 bases clipped from V and 8 bases from J, the junction kept 12 bases outside the gene matches. Germline V gives CDR1 MNHEY, CDR2 SVGEGT. This CDR3 is 17 amino acids long. DNA of the CDR3: TGTGCCAGCAGCCGGACCGGGACAGGGGGAAATCATTCACCCCTCCACTTT. It specifies CASSRTGTGGNHSPLHF.

The rearrangement links TRBV5-1 to TRBJ2-3; D not resolved. The CDR3 is made up of 14 amino acids. V was clipped by 0 bases and J by 0 bases, with 5 bases between them. The germline gives CDR1 SGHRS, CDR2 YFSETQ. The CDR3 loop reads CASSLGKSTDTQYF. Written as DNA, the CDR3 is TGCGCCAGCAGCTTGGGAAAGAGCACAGATACGCAGTATTTT.

The chain is built from TRBV27 and TRBJ2-2; D remains ambiguous. This CDR3 contains 18 residues. Germline CDR1 and CDR2: MNHEY and SMNVEV (reference sequence). Between the trimmed V and J ends, which lost 6 bases and 4 bases, there was a span of 24 bases. CDR3 coding DNA: TGTGCCAGCAGACATGTCGGGCAGCAAGTACTATCCACCGGGGAGCTGTTTTTT. It translates to CASRHVGQQVLSTGELFF.

This clone has a single count. The chain joins TRBV5-1 to TRBJ1-1; TRBD1 might be the D (5 bases). The CDR3 loop spans 16 amino acids. The germline CDR1 and CDR2 sequences are SGHRS and YFSETQ. Deletions cut 3 bases from V and 0 bases from J, with 15 bases between. The CDR3 nucleotides read TGCGCCAGCAGCTGGGGTGGAGGGACCATGAACACTGAAGCTTTCTTT. Translating gives CASSWGGGTMNTEAFF.

The chain uses TRBV15 and TRBJ1-1, with unresolved D. Germline V gene data show CDR1 as LNHNV and CDR2 as YYDKDF (reference sequence). The V gene lost 0 bases and the J gene lost 4 bases, with 6 bases spanning the gap. This CDR3 spans 13 amino acids. CDR3 in DNA: TGTGCCACCAGCAGAGATTCGGTCACTGAAGCTTTCTTT. As protein: CATSRDSVTEAFF. The variable domain in full, completed from reference TRBV15 and TRBJ1-1, reads DAMVIQNPRYQVTQFGKPVTLSCSQTLNHNVMYWYQQKSSQAPKLLFHYYDKDFNNEADTPDNFQSRRPNTSFCFLDIRSPGLGDTAMYLCATSRDSVTEAFFGQGTRLTVV.

The rearrangement joins TRBV9 to TRBJ2-3; D is perhaps TRBD1 or TRBD2 (5 bases each). CDR3 length equals 14 residues. Germline values: CDR1 SGDLS, CDR2 YYNGEE. V was trimmed by 3 bases and J by 6 bases, leaving 14 bases between them. In nucleotides, the CDR3 is TGTGCCAGCAGCGGAACAGGAGGCCCCGATACGCAGTATTTT. This codes for CASSGTGGPDTQYF.

A word on this clone: Other DNA sequences in this specimen translate into the identical CDR3. The chain combines TRBV24-1 with TRBJ1-5, with TRBD1 matching 7 bases. CDR1 KGHDR and CDR2 SFDVKD come from the germline V gene. The CDR3 length is 14 residues. Unmatched junction bases numbered 3, after V lost 3 bases and J lost 5 bases. This CDR3 is CATSDRDRDQPQHF. The CDR3 region has the DNA TGTGCCACCAGTGATCGAGACAGGGATCAGCCCCAGCATTTT.

The rearrangement joins TRBV18 to TRBJ2-1, with D perhaps assigned TRBD1 or TRBD2 (5 bases each). V lost 0 bases to trimming and J lost 6 bases, with 18 bases between them. Germline lookup yields CDR1 KGHSH and CDR2 LQKENI. The CDR3 covers 17 residues. The CDR3 coding sequence is TGTGCCAGCTCACCACCTGGGTTGAGAGGGGCCGTCAATGAGCAGTTCTTC. It encodes CASSPPGLRGAVNEQFF.

CDR3 in DNA: TGCGCCAGCACGAGGATAGGGGGCAATGAAAAACTGTTTTTT. The encoded protein is CASTRIGGNEKLFF. The gene calls are TRBV5-1 and TRBJ1-4; 7 positions match TRBD1. The V and J ends lost 6 bases and 5 bases, in that order; junction bases with no gene match: 7. This CDR3 has 14 residues. From germline, CDR1 is SGHRS and CDR2 YFSETQ.

Concerning this clone: An end of the junction differs from the germline gene, which may be a read error. J is TRBJ1-1 and V is TRBV10-3, with no clear D. Per the germline V gene, CDR1 is ENHRY and CDR2 is SYGVKD. This CDR3 contains 13 residues. The CDR3 DNA reads TGTGCCATCCGTGAGGGTCGGAGCACTGAAGCTTTCTTT. It yields the protein CAIREGRSTEAFF.

In nucleotides, the CDR3 is TGTGCCACCAGTGATCCAGGTTACGGGACAGGGGGTTTTTCCTATAATTCACCCCTCCACTTT. It translates to CATSDPGYGTGGFSYNSPLHF. The V gene is TRBV24-1, the J gene TRBJ1-6, with 11 nucleotides matching TRBD1. J lost 1 base, V lost 3 bases, and 13 bases had no gene match. In germline, CDR1 is KGHDR, CDR2 SFDVKD. This CDR3 comprises 21 residues.

The chain has TRBV5-6 and TRBJ1-1, with D tentatively TRBD1 (5 bases). CDR1 is SGHDT and CDR2 is YYEEEE in the germline V gene. This CDR3 region has 15 residues. V was shortened by 0 bases and J by 0 bases, with 9 bases between the two germline ends. This chain's CDR3 is CASSLVGRLNTEAFF. CDR3 in DNA: TGTGCCAGCAGCTTGGTGGGACGGCTGAACACTGAAGCTTTCTTT. Together with reference TRBV5-6 and TRBJ1-1, the CDR3 gives the full variable domain: DAGVTQSPTHLIKTRGQQVTLRCSPKSGHDTVSWYQQALGQGPQFIFQYYEEEERQRGNFPDRFSGHQFPNYSSELNVNALLLGDSALYLCASSLVGRLNTEAFFGQGTRLTVV.

The chain joins TRBV7-2 to TRBJ1-1, with D perhaps TRBD1 (5 bases). This CDR3 is built from 13 residues. The germline V gene encodes CDR1 SGHTA and CDR2 FQGNSA. Trimming left V 6 bases short and J 5 bases short, with 13 bases between. CDR3 nucleotide sequence: TGTGCCAGCAGTCCCCAGAGGGGAACTGAAGCTTTCTTT. Translated: CASSPQRGTEAFF.

This chain connects TRBV6-2 or TRBV6-3 to TRBJ1-2; 8 bases align to TRBD1. The germline V gene encodes CDR1 MNHEY and CDR2 SVGEGT. Trimming at V came to 6 bases and at J to 0 bases, leaving 9 bases not matched to a gene. The CDR3 sequence is 16 residues long. The CDR3 spells CASSRPGQVANYGYTF. As DNA, the CDR3 is TGTGCCAGCAGCCGACCGGGACAGGTCGCTAACTATGGCTACACCTTC.

The chain has TRBV5-6 and TRBJ1-6, with D hard to call. The germline gives CDR1 SGHDT, CDR2 YYEEEE. This CDR3 is 12 amino acids long. Trimming removed 4 bases from V and 10 bases from J, with 9 bases in between. CDR3 nucleotides: TGTGCCAGCAGCAAACAATTCTCACCCCTCCACTTT. This sequence encodes CASSKQFSPLHF.

This rearrangement joins TRBV11-2 to TRBJ2-5; 10 bases are shared with TRBD2. J lost 1 base, V lost 1 base, and 3 bases had no gene match. The length of the CDR3 is 16 residues. Germline CDR1 SGHAT, CDR2 FQNNGV. The CDR3 DNA reads as TGTGCCAGCAGCTTAGGGGTAGCGGGGGGCCAAGAGACCCAGTACTTC. Protein product: CASSLGVAGGQETQYF.

This sequence joins TRBV20-1 and TRBJ2-7, with 7 nucleotides matching TRBD1. Trimming cost V 3 bases and J 3 bases; bases outside gene matches: 5. CDR1 is DFQATT and CDR2 is SNEGSKA in the germline V gene (reference sequence). CDR3 size: 13 residues. CDR3 in amino acids: CSASRGQLYEQYF. The CDR3 nucleotides are TGCAGTGCTAGTCGGGGACAGCTCTACGAGCAGTACTTC.